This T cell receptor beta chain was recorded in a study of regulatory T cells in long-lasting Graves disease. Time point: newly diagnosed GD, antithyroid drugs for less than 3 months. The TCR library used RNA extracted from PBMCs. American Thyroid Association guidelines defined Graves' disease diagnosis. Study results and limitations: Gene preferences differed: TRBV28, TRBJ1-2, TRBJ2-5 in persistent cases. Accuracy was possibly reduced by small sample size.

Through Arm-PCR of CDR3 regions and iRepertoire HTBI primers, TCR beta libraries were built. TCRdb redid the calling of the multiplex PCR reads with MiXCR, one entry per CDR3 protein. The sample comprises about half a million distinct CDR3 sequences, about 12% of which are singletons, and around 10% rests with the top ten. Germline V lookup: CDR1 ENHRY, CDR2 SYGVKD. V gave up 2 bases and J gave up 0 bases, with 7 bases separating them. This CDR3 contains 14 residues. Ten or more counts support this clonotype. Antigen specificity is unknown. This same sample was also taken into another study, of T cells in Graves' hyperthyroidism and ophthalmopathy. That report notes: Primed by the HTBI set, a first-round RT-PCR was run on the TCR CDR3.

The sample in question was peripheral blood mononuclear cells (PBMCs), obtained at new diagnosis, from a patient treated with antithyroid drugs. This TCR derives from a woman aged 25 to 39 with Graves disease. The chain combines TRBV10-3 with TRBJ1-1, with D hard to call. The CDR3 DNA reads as TGTGCCATCAGTGAGAGGGATTTGAACACTGAAGCTTTCTTT. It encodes CAISERDLNTEAFF.